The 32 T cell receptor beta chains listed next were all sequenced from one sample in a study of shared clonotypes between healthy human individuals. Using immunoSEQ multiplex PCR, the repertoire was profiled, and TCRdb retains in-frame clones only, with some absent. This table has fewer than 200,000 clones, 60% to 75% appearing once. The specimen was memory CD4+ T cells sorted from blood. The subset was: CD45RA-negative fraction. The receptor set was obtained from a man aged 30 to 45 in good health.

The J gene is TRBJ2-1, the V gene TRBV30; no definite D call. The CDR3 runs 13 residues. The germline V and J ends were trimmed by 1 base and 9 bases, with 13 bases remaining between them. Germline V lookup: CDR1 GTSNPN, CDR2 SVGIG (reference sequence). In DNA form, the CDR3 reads TGTGCCTGGAGTGACCTCAGGCAAGGTGAGCAGTTCTTC. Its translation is CAWSDLRQGEQFF.

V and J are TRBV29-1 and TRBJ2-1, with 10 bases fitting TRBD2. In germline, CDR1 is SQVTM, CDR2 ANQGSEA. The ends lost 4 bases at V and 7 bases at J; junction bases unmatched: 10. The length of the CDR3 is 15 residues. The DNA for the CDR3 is TGCAGCGTTGGGATACTAGCGGGATCTTCGAATGAGCAGTTCTTC. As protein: CSVGILAGSSNEQFF.

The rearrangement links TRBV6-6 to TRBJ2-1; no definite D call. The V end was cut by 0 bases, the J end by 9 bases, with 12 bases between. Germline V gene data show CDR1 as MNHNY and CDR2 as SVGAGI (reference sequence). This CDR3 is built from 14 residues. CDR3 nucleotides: TGTGCCAGCAGTTACTCGATAGGTGTGGGTGAGCAGTTCTTC. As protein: CASSYSIGVGEQFF.

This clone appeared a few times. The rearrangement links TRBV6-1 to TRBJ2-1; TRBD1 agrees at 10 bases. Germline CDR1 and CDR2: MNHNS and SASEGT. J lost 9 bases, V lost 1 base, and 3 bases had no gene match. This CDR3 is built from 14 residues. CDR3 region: CASSEDRDRGEQFF. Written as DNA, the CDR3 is TGTGCCAGCAGTGAAGATAGGGACAGGGGTGAGCAGTTCTTC.

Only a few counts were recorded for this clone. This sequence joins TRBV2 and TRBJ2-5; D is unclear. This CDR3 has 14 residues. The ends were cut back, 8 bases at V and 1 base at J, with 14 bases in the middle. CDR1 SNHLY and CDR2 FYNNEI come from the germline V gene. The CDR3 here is CASSLITGQETQYF. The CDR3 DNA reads TGTGCCAGCTCGCTAATCACCGGCCAAGAGACCCAGTACTTC.

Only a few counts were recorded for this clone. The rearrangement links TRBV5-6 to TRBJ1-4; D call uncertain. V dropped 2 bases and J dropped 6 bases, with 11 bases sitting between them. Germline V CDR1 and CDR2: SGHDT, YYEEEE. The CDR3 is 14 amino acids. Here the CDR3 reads CASSFGVGDEKLFF. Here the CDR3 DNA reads TGTGCCAGCAGCTTTGGGGTCGGGGATGAAAAACTGTTTTTT.

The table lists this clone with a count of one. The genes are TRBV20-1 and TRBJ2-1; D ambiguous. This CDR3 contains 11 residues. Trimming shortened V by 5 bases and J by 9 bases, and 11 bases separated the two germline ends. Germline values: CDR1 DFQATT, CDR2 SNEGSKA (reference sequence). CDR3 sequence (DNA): TGCAGTGCTTCCCCGTTTGTTGAGCAGTTCTTC. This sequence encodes CSASPFVEQFF.

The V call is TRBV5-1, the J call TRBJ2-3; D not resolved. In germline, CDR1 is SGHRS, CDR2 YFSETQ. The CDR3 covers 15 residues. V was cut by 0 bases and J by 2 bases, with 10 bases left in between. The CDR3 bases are TGCGCCAGCAGCTTGGCCCCCCCAACCACAGATACGCAGTATTTT. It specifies CASSLAPPTTDTQYF.

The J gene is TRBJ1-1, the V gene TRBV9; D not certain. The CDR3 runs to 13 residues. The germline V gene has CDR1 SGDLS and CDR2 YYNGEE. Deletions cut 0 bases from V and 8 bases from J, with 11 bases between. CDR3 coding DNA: TGTGCCAGCAGCGTAGGGACCTTGGGGGAAGCTTTCTTT. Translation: CASSVGTLGEAFF.

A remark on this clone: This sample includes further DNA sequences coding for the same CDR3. CDR3 region: CASSFGTPNTGELFF. The CDR3 nucleotides are TGCGCCAGCAGCTTCGGGACTCCCAACACCGGGGAGCTGTTTTTT. The gene calls are TRBV5-1 and TRBJ2-2; possible D gene TRBD2, 6 bases. Looked up from germline, CDR1 is SGHRS and CDR2 is YFSETQ. The CDR3 length is 15 residues. Trimming cost V 2 bases and J 2 bases, with 10 bases left between them.

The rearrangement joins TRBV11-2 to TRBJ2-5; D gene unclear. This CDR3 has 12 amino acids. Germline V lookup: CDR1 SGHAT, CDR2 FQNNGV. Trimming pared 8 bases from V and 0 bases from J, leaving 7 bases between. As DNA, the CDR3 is TGTGCCAGCGGGGAAAACCAAGAGACCCAGTACTTC. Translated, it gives CASGENQETQYF.

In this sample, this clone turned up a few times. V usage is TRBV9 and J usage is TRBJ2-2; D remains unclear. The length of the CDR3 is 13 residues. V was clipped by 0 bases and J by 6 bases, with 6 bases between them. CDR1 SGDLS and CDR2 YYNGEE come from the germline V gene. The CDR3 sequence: CASSVEVSGELFF. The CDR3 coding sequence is TGTGCCAGCAGCGTAGAGGTTTCCGGGGAGCTGTTTTTT.

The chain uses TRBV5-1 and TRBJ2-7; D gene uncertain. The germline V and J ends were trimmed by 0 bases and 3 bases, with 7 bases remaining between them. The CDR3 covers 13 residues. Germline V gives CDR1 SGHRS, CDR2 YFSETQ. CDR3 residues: CASSLASHYEQYF. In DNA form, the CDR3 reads TGCGCCAGCAGCTTGGCTTCCCACTACGAGCAGTACTTC. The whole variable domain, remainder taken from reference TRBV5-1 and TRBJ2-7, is KAGVTQTPRYLIKTRGQQVTLSCSPISGHRSVSWYQQTPGQGLQFLFEYFSETQRNKGNFPGRFSGRQFSNSRSEMNVSTLELGDSALYLCASSLASHYEQYFGPGTRLTVT.

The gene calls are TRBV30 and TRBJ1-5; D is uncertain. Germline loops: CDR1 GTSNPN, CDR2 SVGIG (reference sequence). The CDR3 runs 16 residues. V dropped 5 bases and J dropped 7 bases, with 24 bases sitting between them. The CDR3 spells CAWYQGSPGSEQPQHF. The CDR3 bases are TGTGCCTGGTACCAAGGCAGCCCGGGGTCCGAACAGCCCCAGCATTTT. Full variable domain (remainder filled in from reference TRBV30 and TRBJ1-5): SQTIHQWPATLVQPVGSPLSLECTVEGTSNPNLYWYRQAAGRGLQLLFYSVGIGQISSEVPQNLSASRPQDRQFILSSKKLLLSDSGFYLCAWYQGSPGSEQPQHFGDGTRLSIL.

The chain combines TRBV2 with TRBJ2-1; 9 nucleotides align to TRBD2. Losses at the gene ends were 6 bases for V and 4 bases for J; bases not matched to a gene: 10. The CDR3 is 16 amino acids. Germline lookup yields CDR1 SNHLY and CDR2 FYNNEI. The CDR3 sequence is CASSRYGLAPYNEQFF. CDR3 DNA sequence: TGTGCCAGCAGCCGGTATGGACTAGCGCCATACAATGAGCAGTTCTTC.

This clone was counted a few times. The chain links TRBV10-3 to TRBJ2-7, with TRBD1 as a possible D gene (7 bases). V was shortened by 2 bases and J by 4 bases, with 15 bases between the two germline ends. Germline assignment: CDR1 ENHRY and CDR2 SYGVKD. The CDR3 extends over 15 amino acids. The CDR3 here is CAISEGGTEGYEQYF. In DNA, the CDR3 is TGTGCCATCAGTGAGGGCGGGACAGAGGGATACGAGCAGTACTTC.

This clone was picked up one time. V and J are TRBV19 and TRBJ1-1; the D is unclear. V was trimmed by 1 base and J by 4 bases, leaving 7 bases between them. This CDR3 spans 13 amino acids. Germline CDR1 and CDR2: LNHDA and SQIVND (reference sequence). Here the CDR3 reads CASSIVVSTEAFF. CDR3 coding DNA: TGTGCCAGTAGTATAGTGGTGAGCACTGAAGCTTTCTTT.

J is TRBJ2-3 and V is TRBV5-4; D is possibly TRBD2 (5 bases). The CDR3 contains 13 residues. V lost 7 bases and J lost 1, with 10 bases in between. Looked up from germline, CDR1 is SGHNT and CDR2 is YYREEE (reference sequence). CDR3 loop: CASSLRGTDTQYF. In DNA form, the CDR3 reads TGTGCCAGCTCTTTGAGGGGCACAGATACGCAGTATTTT.

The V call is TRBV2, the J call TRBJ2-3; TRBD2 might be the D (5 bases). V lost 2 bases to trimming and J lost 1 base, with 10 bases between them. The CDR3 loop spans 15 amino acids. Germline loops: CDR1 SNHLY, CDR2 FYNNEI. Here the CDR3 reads CASSERGDGTDTQYF. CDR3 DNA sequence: TGTGCCAGCAGTGAACGGGGAGACGGCACAGATACGCAGTATTTT.

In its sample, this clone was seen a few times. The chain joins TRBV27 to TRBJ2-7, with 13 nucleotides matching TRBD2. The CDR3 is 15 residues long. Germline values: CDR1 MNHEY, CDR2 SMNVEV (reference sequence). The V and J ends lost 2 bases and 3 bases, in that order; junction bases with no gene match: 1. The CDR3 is CASSLRTSGSYEQYF. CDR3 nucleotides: TGTGCCAGCAGTTTAAGGACTAGCGGGAGCTACGAGCAGTACTTC.

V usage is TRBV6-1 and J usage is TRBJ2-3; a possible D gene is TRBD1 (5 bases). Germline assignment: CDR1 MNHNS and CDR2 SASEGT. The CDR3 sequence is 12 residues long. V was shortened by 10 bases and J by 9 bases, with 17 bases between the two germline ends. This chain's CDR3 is CATRAERSTQYF. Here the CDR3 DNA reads TGTGCCACCAGGGCGGAAAGGTCCACGCAGTATTTT.

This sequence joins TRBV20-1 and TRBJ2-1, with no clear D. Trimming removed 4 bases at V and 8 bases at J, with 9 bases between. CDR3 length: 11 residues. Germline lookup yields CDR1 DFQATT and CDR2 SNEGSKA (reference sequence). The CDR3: CSATRVDEQFF. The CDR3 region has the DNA TGCAGTGCTACAAGAGTCGATGAGCAGTTCTTC.

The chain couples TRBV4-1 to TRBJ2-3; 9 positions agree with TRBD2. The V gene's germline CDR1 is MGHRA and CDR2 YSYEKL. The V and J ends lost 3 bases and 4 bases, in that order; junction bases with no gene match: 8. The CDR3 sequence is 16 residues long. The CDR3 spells CASSQGSAGGADTQYF. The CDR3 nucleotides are TGCGCCAGCAGCCAGGGCTCAGCGGGAGGCGCAGATACGCAGTATTTT.

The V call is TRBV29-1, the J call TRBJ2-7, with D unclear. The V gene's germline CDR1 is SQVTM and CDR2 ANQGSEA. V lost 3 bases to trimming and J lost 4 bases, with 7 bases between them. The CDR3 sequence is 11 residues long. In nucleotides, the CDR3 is TGCAGCGTTGATCTAGGATACGAGCAGTACTTC. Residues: CSVDLGYEQYF.

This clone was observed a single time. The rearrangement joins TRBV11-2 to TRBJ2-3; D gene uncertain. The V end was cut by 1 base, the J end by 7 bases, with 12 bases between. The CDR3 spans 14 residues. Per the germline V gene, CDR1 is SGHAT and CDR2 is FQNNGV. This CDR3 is CASSLGWSRNTQYF. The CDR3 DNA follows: TGTGCCAGCAGCTTAGGTTGGAGCAGGAATACGCAGTATTTT.

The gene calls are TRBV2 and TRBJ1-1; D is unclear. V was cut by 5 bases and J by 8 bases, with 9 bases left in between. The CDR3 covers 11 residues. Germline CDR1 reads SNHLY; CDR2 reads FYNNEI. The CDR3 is CASSYDTEAFF. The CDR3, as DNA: TGTGCCAGCAGTTACGATACGGAAGCTTTCTTT.

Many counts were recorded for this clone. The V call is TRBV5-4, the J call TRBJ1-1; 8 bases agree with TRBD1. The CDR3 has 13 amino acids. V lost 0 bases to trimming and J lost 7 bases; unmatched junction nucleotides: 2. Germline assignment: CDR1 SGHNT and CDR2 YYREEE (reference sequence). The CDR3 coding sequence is TGTGCCAGCAGCTTGGCAGGGGGCTTTGAAGCTTTCTTT. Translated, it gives CASSLAGGFEAFF.

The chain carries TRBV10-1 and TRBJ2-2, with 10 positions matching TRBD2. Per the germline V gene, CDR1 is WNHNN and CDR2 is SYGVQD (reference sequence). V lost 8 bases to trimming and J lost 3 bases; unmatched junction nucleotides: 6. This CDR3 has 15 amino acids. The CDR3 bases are TGCGCCAGCGCCCGGACTAGCGGTGACACCGGGGAGCTGTTTTTT. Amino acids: CASARTSGDTGELFF.

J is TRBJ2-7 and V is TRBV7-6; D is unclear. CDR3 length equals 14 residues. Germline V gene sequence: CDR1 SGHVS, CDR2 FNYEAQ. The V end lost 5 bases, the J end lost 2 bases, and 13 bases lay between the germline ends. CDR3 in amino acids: CASSPSTSPYEQYF. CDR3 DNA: TGTGCCAGCAGCCCAAGCACAAGCCCCTACGAGCAGTACTTC.

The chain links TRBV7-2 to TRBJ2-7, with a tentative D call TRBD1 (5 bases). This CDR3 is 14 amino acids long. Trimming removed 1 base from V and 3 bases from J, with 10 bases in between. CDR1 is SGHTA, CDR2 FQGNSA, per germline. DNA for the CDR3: TGTGCCAGCAGCTTAGATGACAGCTACTACGAGCAGTACTTC. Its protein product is CASSLDDSYYEQYF.

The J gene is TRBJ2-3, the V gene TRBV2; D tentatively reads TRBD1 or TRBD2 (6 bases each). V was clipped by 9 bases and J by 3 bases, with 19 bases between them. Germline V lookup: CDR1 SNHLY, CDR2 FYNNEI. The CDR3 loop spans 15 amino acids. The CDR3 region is CASLQEGVVTDTQYF. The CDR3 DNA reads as TGTGCCAGTCTACAGGAGGGGGTGGTGACAGATACGCAGTATTTT.

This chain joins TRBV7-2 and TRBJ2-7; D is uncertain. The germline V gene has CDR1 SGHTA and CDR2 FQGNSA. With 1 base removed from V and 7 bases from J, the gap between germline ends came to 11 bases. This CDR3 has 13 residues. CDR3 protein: CASSLVSPEEQYF. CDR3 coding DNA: TGTGCCAGCAGCTTAGTGTCTCCGGAAGAGCAGTACTTC.